The TCR beta chain described here comes from a study of a mutant IDH1 vaccine in newly diagnosed glioma. This clone was seen a few times. Regarding time point: baseline, week 1 (first vaccination visit). Treatment given: pre-vaccination baseline after standard-of-care therapy. Assay used: immunoSEQ multiplex PCR; TCRdb lists only in-frame clones, some missing. Among some 100,000 clones, about 80% were seen once, and the ten largest hold approximately 7.4%. The V end was cut by 5 bases, the J end by 5 bases, with 12 bases between. Germline V gives CDR1 WSHSY, CDR2 SAAADI. The CDR3 loop spans 14 amino acids.

Source: PBMCs, taken from a glioma patient treated with radiotherapy, temozolomide or both. The chain links TRBV10-2 to TRBJ1-4, with D unclear. The clonotype was recovered from a woman in her forties or fifties with glioma. In DNA, the CDR3 is TGCGCCAGCAGTAGTTACAAACCAAATGAAAAACTGTTTTTT. Translation gives CASSSYKPNEKLFF.